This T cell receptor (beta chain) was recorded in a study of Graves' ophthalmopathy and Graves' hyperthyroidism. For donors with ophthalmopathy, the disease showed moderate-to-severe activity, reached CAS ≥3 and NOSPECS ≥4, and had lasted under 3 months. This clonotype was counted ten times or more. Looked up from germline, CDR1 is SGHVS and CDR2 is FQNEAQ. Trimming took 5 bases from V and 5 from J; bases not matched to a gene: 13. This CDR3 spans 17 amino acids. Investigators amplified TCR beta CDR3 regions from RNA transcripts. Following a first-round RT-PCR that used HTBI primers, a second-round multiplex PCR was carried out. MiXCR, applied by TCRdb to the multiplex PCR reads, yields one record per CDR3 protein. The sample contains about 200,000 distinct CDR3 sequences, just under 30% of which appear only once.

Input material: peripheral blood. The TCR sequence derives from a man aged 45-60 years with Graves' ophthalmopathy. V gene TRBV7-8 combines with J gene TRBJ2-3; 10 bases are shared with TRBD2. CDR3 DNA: TGTGCCAGCAGCCCACCGGGACTAGCGTTAATGGGAGATACGCAGTATTTT. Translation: CASSPPGLALMGDTQYF.